These 12 T cell receptor beta chains share one sample of origin, sequenced in a study of identical twins. From the 5' RACE reads, TCRdb called clonotypes with MiXCR, one entry per CDR3 protein. The sample has approximately 150,000 distinct CDR3 sequences, around 3.5% seen once. The specimen was memory T cells sorted from blood. Receptor source: a man aged 18 to 29 in good health.

This clonotype was picked up many times. The chain uses TRBV7-2 and TRBJ2-7, with D perhaps matching TRBD2 (5 bases). Germline V gives CDR1 SGHTA, CDR2 FQGNSA. Trimming took 3 bases from V and 2 from J, leaving 14 bases between them. The CDR3 extends over 15 amino acids. CDR3 residues: CASSFKLETTYEQYF. The CDR3 region has the DNA TGTGCCAGCAGCTTCAAACTAGAAACGACCTACGAGCAGTACTTC.

In this sample, this clonotype turned up many times. The rearrangement links TRBV4-3 to TRBJ2-1; possible D gene TRBD2, 6 bases. V was clipped by 3 bases and J by 7 bases, with 10 bases between them. This CDR3 region has 13 residues. Germline CDR1 is LGHNA and CDR2 is YSLEER. CDR3 in amino acids: CASSQGLSNEQFF. CDR3 nucleotide sequence: TGCGCCAGCAGCCAGGGACTTTCTAATGAGCAGTTCTTC.

The table lists this clonotype with many counts. The V and J genes are TRBV7-2 and TRBJ2-7; D not certain. With 3 bases removed from V and 0 bases from J, the gap between germline ends came to 6 bases. The CDR3 sequence is 13 residues long. Germline CDR1 reads SGHTA; CDR2 reads FQGNSA. CDR3 sequence (DNA): TGTGCCAGCAGCTTTGGCTCCTCCTACGAGCAGTACTTC. Its protein is CASSFGSSYEQYF.

The table lists this clonotype with many counts. The chain joins TRBV5-1 to TRBJ2-1; 11 bases match TRBD2. The CDR3 length is 20 residues. The germline gives CDR1 SGHRS, CDR2 YFSETQ. V lost 4 bases, J lost 6 bases, and 21 bases stayed unmatched. The CDR3 nucleotides read TGCGCCAGCAGCCCCACCCCCCCGACTAGCGGGATAATGGGGGTCAATGAGCAGTTCTTC. This sequence encodes CASSPTPPTSGIMGVNEQFF.

This clonotype was observed many times. The chain has TRBV10-3 and TRBJ2-3, with 7 positions matching TRBD2. V lost 4 bases and J lost 4; bases outside the gene matches: 8. This CDR3 contains 15 residues. Germline V lookup: CDR1 ENHRY, CDR2 SYGVKD. CDR3 in DNA: TGTGCCATCAGTGTAGTGGCGGGAGAAGCAGATACGCAGTATTTT. The encoded protein is CAISVVAGEADTQYF.

This clonotype appeared many times. The chain combines TRBV20-1 with TRBJ1-1; 7 positions match TRBD1. There are 12 residues in the CDR3. Germline V lookup: CDR1 DFQATT, CDR2 SNEGSKA (reference sequence). CDR3 in DNA: TGCAGGATTAGGGGGCCGAACACTGAAGCTTTCTTT. Amino acid sequence: CRIRGPNTEAFF.

This clonotype was recorded at least ten times. An end of the junction does not agree with germline; a read error may underlie this. The genes are TRBV7-2 and TRBJ2-7; D may be TRBD2 (6 bases). The CDR3 consists of 12 residues. Germline CDR1 and CDR2: SGHTA and FQGNSA. CDR3 protein: CASSLRVGLADF. CDR3 nucleotide sequence: TGTGCCAGCAGCTTACGGGTGGGACTCGCAGACTTC.

This clonotype was seen many times. DNA for the CDR3: TGTGCCAGCAGCTTAGTTGCCGGGCCCAGCGGGGAGCTGTTTTTT. This gives the protein CASSLVAGPSGELFF. This chain links TRBV7-7 with TRBJ2-2; D remains ambiguous. CDR1 and CDR2 (germline): SSHAT, FNYEAQ (reference sequence). Trimming removed 1 base at V and 7 bases at J, with 13 bases between. This CDR3 is 15 amino acids long.

This clonotype has ten or more counts. The chain combines TRBV20-1 with TRBJ2-5; D is unclear. Germline values: CDR1 DFQATT, CDR2 SNEGSKA (reference sequence). The CDR3 loop spans 13 amino acids. V dropped 6 bases and J dropped 4 bases, with 15 bases sitting between them. CDR3 protein: CSAQRLGRETQYF. The CDR3 DNA follows: TGCAGTGCCCAAAGACTGGGAAGAGAGACCCAGTACTTC.

This clonotype occurred many times. The chain joins TRBV10-3 to TRBJ2-3; 8 nucleotides align to TRBD1. There are 15 residues in the CDR3. Per germline, CDR1 ENHRY and CDR2 SYGVKD. The V and J ends lost 8 bases and 5 bases, in that order; junction bases with no gene match: 12. The chain's CDR3 is CAIGIPGGARDTQYF. The CDR3 nucleotides are TGTGCCATCGGAATCCCAGGGGGCGCGAGAGATACGCAGTATTTT.

This clonotype was observed at least ten times. The V call is TRBV11-2, the J call TRBJ2-3, with D possibly matching TRBD2 (6 bases). Trimming took 4 bases from V and 7 from J, leaving 15 bases between them. This CDR3 comprises 14 residues. Germline CDR1 and CDR2: SGHAT and FQNNGV. The CDR3 sequence is CASSSLRGSHTQYF. The DNA of the CDR3 is TGTGCCAGCAGCTCCCTTCGGGGGAGCCATACGCAGTATTTT.

This clonotype was seen many times. This sequence joins TRBV20-1 and TRBJ1-5; D gene ambiguous. There are 15 residues in the CDR3. Germline values: CDR1 DFQATT, CDR2 SNEGSKA (reference sequence). V was clipped by 0 bases and J by 1 base, with 10 bases between them. The CDR3 spells CSAREVMGSNQPQHF. CDR3 nucleotides: TGCAGTGCTAGAGAAGTCATGGGGAGCAATCAGCCCCAGCATTTT.